This TCR beta chain was captured by sequencing in a study of shared clonotypes between healthy human individuals. Findings of the study overall: Clonotypes shared by all four donors outscored non-shared clonotypes in generation probability. Donors were few, which limited the genetic and exposure-history diversity represented.

This clone appeared a single time. The antigen remains undetermined. Only CD45RO-negative cells positively selected for CCR7 counted as naive CD8 cells, so terminally differentiated effector memory CD45RA+ cells were excluded. As originally analysed: ImmunoSEQ output lacked quality scores and full-length reads, limiting matched filtering. Here immunoSEQ multiplex PCR was the method, and the copy in TCRdb shows in-frame clones only, minus some. V, J and clone size are taken as reported in that table, and D and trimming were inferred from the DNA itself. The sample shows roughly 2.1 million clones, under 95% of them seen only once. The germline gives CDR1 MDHEN, CDR2 SYDVKM. Deletions cut 5 bases from V and 7 bases from J, with 14 bases between. The CDR3 consists of 13 residues.

The sequenced material came from naive CD8+ T cells from PBMCs. The rearrangement links TRBV28 to TRBJ1-2; the D is unclear. The sequence derives from a man younger than 30 in good health. Some clones in this sample may be carry-over from other donors' samples. The CDR3 sequence is CASSIFQLSGYTF. The CDR3 DNA sequence: TGTGCCAGCAGTATTTTTCAGCTCTCTGGCTACACCTTC.